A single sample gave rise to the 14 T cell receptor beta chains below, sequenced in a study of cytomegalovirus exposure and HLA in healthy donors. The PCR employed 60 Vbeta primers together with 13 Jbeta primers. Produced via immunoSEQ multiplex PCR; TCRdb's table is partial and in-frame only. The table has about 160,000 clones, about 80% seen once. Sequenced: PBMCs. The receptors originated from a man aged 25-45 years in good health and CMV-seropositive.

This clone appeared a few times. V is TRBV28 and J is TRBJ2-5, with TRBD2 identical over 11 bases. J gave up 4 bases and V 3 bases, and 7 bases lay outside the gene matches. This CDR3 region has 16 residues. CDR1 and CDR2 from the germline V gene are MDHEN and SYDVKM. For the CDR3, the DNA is TGTGCCAGCAGTTTGGGTAGCGGGGGGGCCGGAGAGACCCAGTACTTC. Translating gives CASSLGSGGAGETQYF.

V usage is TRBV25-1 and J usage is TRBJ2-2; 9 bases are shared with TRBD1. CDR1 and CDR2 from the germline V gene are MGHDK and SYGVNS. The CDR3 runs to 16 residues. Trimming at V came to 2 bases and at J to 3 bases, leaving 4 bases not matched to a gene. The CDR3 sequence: CASSEPGQGYTGELFF. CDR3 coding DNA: TGTGCCAGCAGTGAACCGGGACAGGGATACACCGGGGAGCTGTTTTTT. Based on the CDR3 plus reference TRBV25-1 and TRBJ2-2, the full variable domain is EADIYQTPRYLVIGTGKKITLECSQTMGHDKMYWYQQDPGMELHLIHYSYGVNSTEKGDLSSESTVSRIRTEHFPLTLESARPSHTSQYLCASSEPGQGYTGELFFGEGSRLTVL.

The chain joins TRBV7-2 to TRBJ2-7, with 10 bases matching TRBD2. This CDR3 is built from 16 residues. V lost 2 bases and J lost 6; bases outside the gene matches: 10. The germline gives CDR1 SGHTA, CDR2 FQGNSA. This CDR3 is CASSLLGAGGISEQYF. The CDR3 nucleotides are TGTGCCAGCAGCTTATTAGGAGCGGGGGGGATCTCCGAGCAGTACTTC.

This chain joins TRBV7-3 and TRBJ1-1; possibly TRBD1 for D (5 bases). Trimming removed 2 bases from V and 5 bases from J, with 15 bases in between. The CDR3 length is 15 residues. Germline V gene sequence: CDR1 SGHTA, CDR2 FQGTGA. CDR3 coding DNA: TGTGCCAGCAGCTTAGGGTACGGGGGAGGGACTGAAGCTTTCTTT. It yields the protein CASSLGYGGGTEAFF.

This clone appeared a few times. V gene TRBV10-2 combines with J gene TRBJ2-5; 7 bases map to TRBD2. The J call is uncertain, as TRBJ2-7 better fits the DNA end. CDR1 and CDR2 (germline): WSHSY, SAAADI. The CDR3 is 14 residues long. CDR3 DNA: TGCGCCAGCAGGGCGGGACTACCCTCGGACGAGCAGTACTTC. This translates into CASRAGLPSDEQYF.

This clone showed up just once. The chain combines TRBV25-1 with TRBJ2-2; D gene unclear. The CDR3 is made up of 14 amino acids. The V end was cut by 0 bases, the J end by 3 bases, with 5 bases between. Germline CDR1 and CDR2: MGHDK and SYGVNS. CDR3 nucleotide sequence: TGTGCCAGCAGTGAATACCGGGACACCGGGGAGCTGTTTTTT. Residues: CASSEYRDTGELFF.

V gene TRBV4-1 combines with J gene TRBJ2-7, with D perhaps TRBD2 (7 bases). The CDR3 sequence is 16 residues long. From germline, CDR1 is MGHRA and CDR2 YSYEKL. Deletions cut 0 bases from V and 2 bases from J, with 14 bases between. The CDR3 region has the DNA TGCGCCAGCAGCCAAGAAGGGGGGGGGCTTGCCTACGAGCAGTACTTC. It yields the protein CASSQEGGGLAYEQYF.

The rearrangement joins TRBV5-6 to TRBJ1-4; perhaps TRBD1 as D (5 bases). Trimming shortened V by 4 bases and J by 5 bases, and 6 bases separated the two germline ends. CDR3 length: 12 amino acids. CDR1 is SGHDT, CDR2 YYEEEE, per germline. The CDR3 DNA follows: TGTGCCAGCAGCAGGGGAAATGAAAAACTGTTTTTT. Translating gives CASSRGNEKLFF.

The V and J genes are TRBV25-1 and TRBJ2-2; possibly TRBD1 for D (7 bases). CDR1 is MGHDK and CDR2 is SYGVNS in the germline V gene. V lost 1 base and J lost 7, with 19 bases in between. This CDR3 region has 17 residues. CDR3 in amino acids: CASSELGRTGGDGELFF. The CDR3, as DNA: TGTGCCAGCAGTGAATTAGGAAGGACAGGCGGGGACGGGGAGCTGTTTTTT.

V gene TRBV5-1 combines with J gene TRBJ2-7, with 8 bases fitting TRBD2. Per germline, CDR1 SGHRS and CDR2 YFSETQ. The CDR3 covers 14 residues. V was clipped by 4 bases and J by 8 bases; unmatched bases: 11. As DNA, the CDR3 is TGCGCCAGCAGCCCCGGGACTAGGGGTAGTCAGCAGTACTTC. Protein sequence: CASSPGTRGSQQYF.

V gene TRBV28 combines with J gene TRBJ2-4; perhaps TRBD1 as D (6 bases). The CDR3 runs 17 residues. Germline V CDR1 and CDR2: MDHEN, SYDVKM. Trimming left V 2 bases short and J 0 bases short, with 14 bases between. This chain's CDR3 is CASSLRPGDLAKNIQYF. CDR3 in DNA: TGTGCCAGCAGTTTACGTCCAGGGGACCTAGCCAAAAACATTCAGTACTTC.

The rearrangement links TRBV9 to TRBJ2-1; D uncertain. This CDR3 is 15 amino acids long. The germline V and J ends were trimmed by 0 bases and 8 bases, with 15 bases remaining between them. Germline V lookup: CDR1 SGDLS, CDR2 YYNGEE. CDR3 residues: CASSVDGLAADEQFF. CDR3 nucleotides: TGTGCCAGCAGCGTAGATGGGCTGGCTGCAGATGAGCAGTTCTTC.

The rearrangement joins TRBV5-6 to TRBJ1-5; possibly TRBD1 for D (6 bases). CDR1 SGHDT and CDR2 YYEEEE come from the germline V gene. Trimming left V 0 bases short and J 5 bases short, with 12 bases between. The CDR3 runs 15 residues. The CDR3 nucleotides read TGTGCCAGCAGCTTGGAGGGCAGGGGAGATCAGCCCCAGCATTTT. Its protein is CASSLEGRGDQPQHF.

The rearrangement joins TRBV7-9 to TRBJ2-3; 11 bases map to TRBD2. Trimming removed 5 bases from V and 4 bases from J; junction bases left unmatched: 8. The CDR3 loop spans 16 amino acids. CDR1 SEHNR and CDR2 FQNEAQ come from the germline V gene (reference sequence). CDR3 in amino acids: CASSPVASGGSDTQYF. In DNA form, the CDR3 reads TGTGCCAGCAGCCCTGTGGCTAGCGGGGGGTCAGATACGCAGTATTTT.